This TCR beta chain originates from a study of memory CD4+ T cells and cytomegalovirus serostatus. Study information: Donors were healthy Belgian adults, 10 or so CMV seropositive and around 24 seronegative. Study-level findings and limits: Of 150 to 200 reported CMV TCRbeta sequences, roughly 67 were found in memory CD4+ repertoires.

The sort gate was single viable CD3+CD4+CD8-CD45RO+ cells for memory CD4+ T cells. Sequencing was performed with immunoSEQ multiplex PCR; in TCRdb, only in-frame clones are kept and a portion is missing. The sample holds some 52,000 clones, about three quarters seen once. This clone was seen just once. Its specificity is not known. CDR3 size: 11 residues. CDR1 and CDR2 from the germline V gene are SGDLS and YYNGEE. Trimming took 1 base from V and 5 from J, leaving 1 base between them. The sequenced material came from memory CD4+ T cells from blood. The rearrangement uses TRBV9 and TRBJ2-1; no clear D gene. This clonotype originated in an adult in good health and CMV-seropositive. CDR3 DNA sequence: TGTGCCAGCAGCGTAAACAATGAGCAGTTCTTC. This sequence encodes CASSVNNEQFF.